A selection of T cell receptor beta chains follows, all from one sample in a study of cytomegalovirus exposure and HLA in healthy donors. Sequencing used immunoSEQ multiplex PCR; TCRdb keeps in-frame clones, though not all of them. There are some 130,000 clones in the sample; about 72% occur only once, and 1.6% lies in the top ten. The specimen sequenced was PBMCs. The receptors were gathered from a man aged 25-45 years in good health and CMV-seropositive. Each CDR3 is given without its conserved first and last residue. Only some rows state a clone size, as once, few, many or a class for expanded clones.

CDR3aa	abundance	j_gene	v_gene
ASSPGSRGEETQY	-	TRBJ2-5	TRBV7-9
ASSYTTNTEAF	-	TRBJ1-1	TRBV6-6
ASSLGGRGFQETQY	-	TRBJ2-5	TRBV11-2
AISADVQPQH	-	TRBJ1-5	TRBV10-3
ASSPGQGDEKLF	-	TRBJ1-4	TRBV4-2
ASSLSLAGSYNEQF	-	TRBJ2-1	TRBV7-9
ASSLGDLTGDGYT	few	TRBJ1-2	TRBV28
ASKWTGEYGYT	-	TRBJ1-2	TRBV6-5
ASSPGQSGYGYT	-	TRBJ1-2	TRBV18
ASSITPAKNIQY	few	TRBJ2-4	TRBV11-2
ASSRQGTGSYNEQF	once	TRBJ2-1	TRBV7-2
ASSPLPPGGKDTQY	-	TRBJ2-3	TRBV27
ASSFGRAISYEQY	-	TRBJ2-7	TRBV5-1
ASSSRLAGGPGEQF	-	TRBJ2-1	TRBV7-8
ASRVPLDYQPQH	few	TRBJ1-5	TRBV9
ASARGGGITGANVLT	-	TRBJ2-6	TRBV9
ASSLGGKHWAYEQY	-	TRBJ2-7	TRBV27
ASSYRPAGEQF	-	TRBJ2-1	TRBV7-2
ASSGQLNTEAF	few	TRBJ1-1	TRBV6-5
ASSAYYLSGANVLT	-	TRBJ2-6	TRBV5-6
ASSTGTGMNTEAF	-	TRBJ1-1	TRBV4-1
ASSSNLAGWTNEKLF	-	TRBJ1-4	TRBV7-6
ASSERYEQY	few	TRBJ2-7	TRBV6-1
ASSYTLAAYQETQY	-	TRBJ2-5	TRBV6-5
ASSEALVEVLYGYT	-	TRBJ1-2	TRBV6-1
ASSPQGLAGHEQY	-	TRBJ2-7	TRBV18
ASSLVVAGNYEQY	-	TRBJ2-7	TRBV7-2
ASSAGTSARRV	-	TRBJ2-7	TRBV7-9
ASTAGGTPSLGGLNEQF	-	TRBJ2-1	TRBV5-1
ASSYSGPRGTEAF	-	TRBJ1-1	TRBV6-5
ASSPEGEGQQETQY	-	TRBJ2-5	TRBV5-6
ASSTSGNRDQPQH	few	TRBJ1-5	TRBV9
ASSTRTATNEKLF	-	TRBJ1-4	TRBV5-5
ASSVRERRLYTEAF	few	TRBJ1-1	TRBV6-1
ASSSRTETGNTIY	-	TRBJ1-3	TRBV5-4
AISDASGRTEQF	-	TRBJ2-1	TRBV10-3
ASSLFVPGHPQY	few	TRBJ2-5	TRBV27
ASSLWQGELGSPLH	-	TRBJ1-6	TRBV5-1
ASSLAGVETQY	-	TRBJ2-5	TRBV11-2
ASSTSGVVYEQY	-	TRBJ2-7	TRBV2
ASSVATWASTDTQY	-	TRBJ2-3	TRBV9
ASSLRGEDTEAF	-	TRBJ1-1	TRBV5-1
ASSHIGQGNNEQF	-	TRBJ2-1	TRBV7-6
ASSLAVLVAGTNEQF	few	TRBJ2-1	TRBV7-8
ASSYTGGLTGELF	-	TRBJ2-2	TRBV6-5
ASSYGQGNQPQH	-	TRBJ1-5	TRBV6-6
ASSEQGNEQY	-	TRBJ2-7	TRBV2
ASSPGQATYEQY	-	TRBJ2-7	TRBV28
SVLTSGGNNEQF	-	TRBJ2-1	TRBV29-1
ASSAGLALGTDTQY	-	TRBJ2-3	TRBV2
ASSPTREEFSLYT	-	TRBJ1-2	TRBV18
ASSQDAGSYEQY	-	-	TRBV4-2
ASSLASQGLSYEQY	few	TRBJ2-7	TRBV5-1
ASSQGNYGYT	-	TRBJ1-2	TRBV6-5